This TCR beta chain appears in the sequencing data of a study of T cells in Graves' hyperthyroidism and ophthalmopathy. RNA transcripts provided the source from which TCR beta CDR3 regions were amplified. First-round RT-PCR with HTBI primers amplified the TCR CDR3 region. TCRdb re-called the multiplex PCR reads through MiXCR, storing one row per CDR3 protein. The data contain about 350,000 distinct CDR3 sequences, around a sixth of them singletons. This clonotype was detected ten times or more. The CDR3 is made up of 14 amino acids. The J segment lost 1 base and the V segment lost 7 bases, leaving 7 bases of the junction unmatched. Germline V lookup: CDR1 MNHEY, CDR2 SMNVEV (reference sequence).

The sequence derives from a woman between 35 and 50 years old with Graves' ophthalmopathy. The sequenced sample consisted of blood. The chain combines TRBV27 with TRBJ2-7; 7 bases match TRBD1. The CDR3 is CASNRDRQSYEQYF. The CDR3 nucleotides are TGTGCCAGCAACCGGGACAGACAATCCTACGAGCAGTACTTC.